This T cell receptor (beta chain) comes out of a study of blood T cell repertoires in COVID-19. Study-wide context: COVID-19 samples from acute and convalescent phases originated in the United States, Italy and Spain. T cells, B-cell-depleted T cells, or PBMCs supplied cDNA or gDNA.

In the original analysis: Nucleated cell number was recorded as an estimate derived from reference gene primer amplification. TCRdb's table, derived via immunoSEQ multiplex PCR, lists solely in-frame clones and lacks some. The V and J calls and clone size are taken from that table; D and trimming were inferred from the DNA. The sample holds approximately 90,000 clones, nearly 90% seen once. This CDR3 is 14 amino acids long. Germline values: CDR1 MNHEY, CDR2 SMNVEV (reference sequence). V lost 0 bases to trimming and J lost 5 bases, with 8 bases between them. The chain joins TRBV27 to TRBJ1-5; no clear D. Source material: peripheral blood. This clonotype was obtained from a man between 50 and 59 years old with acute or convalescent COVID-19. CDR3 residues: CASSLSRNHQPQHF. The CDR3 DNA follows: TGTGCCAGCAGTTTATCGCGGAACCATCAGCCCCAGCATTTT.